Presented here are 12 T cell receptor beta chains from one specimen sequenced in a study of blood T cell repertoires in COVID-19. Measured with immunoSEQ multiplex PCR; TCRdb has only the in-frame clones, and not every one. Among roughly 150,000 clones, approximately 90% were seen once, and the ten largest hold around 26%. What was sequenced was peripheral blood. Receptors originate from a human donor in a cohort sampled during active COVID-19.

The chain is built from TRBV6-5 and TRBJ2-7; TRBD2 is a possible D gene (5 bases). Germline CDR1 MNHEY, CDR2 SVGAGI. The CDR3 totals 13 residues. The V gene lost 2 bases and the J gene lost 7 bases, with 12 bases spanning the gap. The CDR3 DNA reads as TGTGCCAGCAGTTACATGAGGGAAGGGGAGCAGTACTTC. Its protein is CASSYMREGEQYF.

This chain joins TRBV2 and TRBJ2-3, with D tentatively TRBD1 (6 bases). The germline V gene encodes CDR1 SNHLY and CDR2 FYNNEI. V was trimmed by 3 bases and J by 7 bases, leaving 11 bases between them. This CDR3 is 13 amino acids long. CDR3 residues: CASSDRGWHTQYF. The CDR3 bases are TGTGCCAGCAGTGACAGGGGCTGGCATACGCAGTATTTT.

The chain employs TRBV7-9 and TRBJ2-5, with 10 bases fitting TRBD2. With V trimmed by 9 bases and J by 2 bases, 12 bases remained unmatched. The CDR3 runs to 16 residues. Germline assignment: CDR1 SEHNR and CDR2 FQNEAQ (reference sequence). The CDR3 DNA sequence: TGTGCCAGTACCCACACAGCGGGGGGGCAACAAGAGACCCAGTACTTC. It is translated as CASTHTAGGQQETQYF.

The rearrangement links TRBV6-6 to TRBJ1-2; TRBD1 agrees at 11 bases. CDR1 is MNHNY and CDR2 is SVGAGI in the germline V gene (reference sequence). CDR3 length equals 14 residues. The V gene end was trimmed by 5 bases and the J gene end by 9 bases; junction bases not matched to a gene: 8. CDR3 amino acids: CASSGSDRGRSYTF. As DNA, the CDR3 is TGTGCCAGCAGTGGATCGGACAGGGGGCGAAGCTACACCTTC.

DNA of the CDR3: TGTGCCAGCAGCTTGGGGCCTAGCGGGGGAGAAGATACGCAGTATTTT. Its protein is CASSLGPSGGEDTQYF. The rearrangement uses TRBV5-6 and TRBJ2-3, with 10 bases identical to TRBD2. V gave up 0 bases and J gave up 5 bases; unmatched junction bases: 6. CDR1 is SGHDT, CDR2 YYEEEE, per germline. The CDR3 has 16 amino acids. Full variable domain (remainder filled in from reference TRBV5-6 and TRBJ2-3): DAGVTQSPTHLIKTRGQQVTLRCSPKSGHDTVSWYQQALGQGPQFIFQYYEEEERQRGNFPDRFSGHQFPNYSSELNVNALLLGDSALYLCASSLGPSGGEDTQYFGPGTRLTVL.

The CDR3 sequence: CAWSPSHTGSINYGYTF. DNA of the CDR3: TGTGCCTGGAGTCCCTCCCACACAGGGAGTATTAACTATGGCTACACCTTC. This chain links TRBV30 with TRBJ1-2; possibly TRBD1 for D (6 bases). The V and J ends lost 2 bases and 1 base respectively, with 20 bases between them. The CDR3 is 17 amino acids. Germline V gene lookup returns CDR1 GTSNPN and CDR2 SVGIG (reference sequence).

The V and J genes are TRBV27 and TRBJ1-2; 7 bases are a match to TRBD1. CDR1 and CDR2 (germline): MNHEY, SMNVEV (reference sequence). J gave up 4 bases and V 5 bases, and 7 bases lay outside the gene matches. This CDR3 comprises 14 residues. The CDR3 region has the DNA TGTGCCAGCAGTCCTCGACAGGGAACCTATGGCTACACCTTC. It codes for CASSPRQGTYGYTF.

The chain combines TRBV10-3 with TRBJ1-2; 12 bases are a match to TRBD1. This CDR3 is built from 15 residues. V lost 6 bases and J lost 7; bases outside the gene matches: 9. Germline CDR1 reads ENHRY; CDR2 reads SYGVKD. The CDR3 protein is CAIRPPGQGAGGYTF. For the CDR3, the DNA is TGTGCCATCAGGCCTCCGGGACAGGGGGCGGGTGGCTACACCTTC.

CDR3 coding DNA: TGCGCCAGCAGCCAAGAGGCAGTCCTCTATGGCTACACCTTC. Translated: CASSQEAVLYGYTF. The rearrangement uses TRBV4-1 and TRBJ1-2, with D unresolved. The germline V and J ends were trimmed by 0 bases and 4 bases, with 9 bases remaining between them. CDR1 is MGHRA, CDR2 YSYEKL, per germline. The CDR3 runs 14 residues.

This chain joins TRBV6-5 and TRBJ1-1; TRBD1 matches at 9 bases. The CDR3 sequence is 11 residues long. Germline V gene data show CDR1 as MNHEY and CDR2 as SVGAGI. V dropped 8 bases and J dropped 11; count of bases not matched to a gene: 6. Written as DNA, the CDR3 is TGTGCCAGCGGGGACAGGGAGTTTGCTTTCTTT. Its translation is CASGDREFAFF.

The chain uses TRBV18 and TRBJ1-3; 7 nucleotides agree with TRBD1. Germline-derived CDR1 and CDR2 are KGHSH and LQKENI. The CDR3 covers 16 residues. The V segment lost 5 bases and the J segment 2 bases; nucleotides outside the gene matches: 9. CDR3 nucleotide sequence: TGTGCCAGCTCAGCCGATTGGGACAGCCCTGGAAACACCATATATTTT. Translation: CASSADWDSPGNTIYF. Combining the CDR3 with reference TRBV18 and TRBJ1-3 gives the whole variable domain NAGVMQNPRHLVRRRGQEARLRCSPMKGHSHVYWYRQLPEEGLKFMVYLQKENIIDESGMPKERFSAEFPKEGPSILRIQQVVRGDSAAYFCASSADWDSPGNTIYFGEGSWLTVV.

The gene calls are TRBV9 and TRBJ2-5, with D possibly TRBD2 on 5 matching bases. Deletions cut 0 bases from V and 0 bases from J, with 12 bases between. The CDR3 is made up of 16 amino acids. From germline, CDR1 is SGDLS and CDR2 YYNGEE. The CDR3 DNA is TGTGCCAGCAGCGTAGACGCGGGTTTCTACCAAGAGACCCAGTACTTC. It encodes CASSVDAGFYQETQYF.